A single T cell receptor (beta chain) is shown here with its context. The PCR ran on 60 Vbeta and 13 Jbeta primers. Clones were read by immunoSEQ multiplex PCR, and TCRdb kept only the in-frame ones, dropping some. The sample shows roughly 110,000 clones, around three quarters of them seen only once. The data stem from a study of cytomegalovirus exposure and HLA in healthy donors. CDR1 is SGHTA, CDR2 FQGTGA, per germline. The CDR3 spans 15 residues. V lost 4 bases, J lost 8 bases, and 6 bases stayed unmatched. This sequence was found in a woman aged 45-65 years in good health and CMV-seropositive. The specimen was PBMCs. The chain recombines TRBV7-3 with TRBJ2-1; TRBD2 matches 12 bases. Here the CDR3 DNA reads TGTGCCAGCAGCTCCCTAGCGGGGGGGTACGATGAGCAGTTCTTC. Translating it yields CASSSLAGGYDEQFF.